Following are 5 T cell receptor beta chains from one sample sequenced in a study of identical twins. TCRdb redid the calling of the 5' RACE reads with MiXCR, one entry per CDR3 protein. This sample has roughly 570,000 distinct CDR3 sequences, with nearly 10% found just once. These data also featured in a second study, about yellow fever vaccine responses in identical twins.

Sequenced sample: PBMCs. These TCRs come from a woman aged 18-35 years in good health.

This clonotype turned up a few times. The J gene is TRBJ1-6, the V gene TRBV20-1, with 11 bases fitting TRBD1. V lost 3 bases and J lost 11; bases outside the gene matches: 3. CDR1 and CDR2 (germline): DFQATT, SNEGSKA (reference sequence). The CDR3 sequence is 13 residues long. The CDR3 nucleotides read TGCAGTGCTAGGAGGGGACAGGGGGCACCCCTCCACTTT. Its protein product is CSARRGQGAPLHF.

This clonotype was seen a few times. The chain recombines TRBV7-9 with TRBJ2-1; 7 positions match TRBD2. V shed 2 bases, J shed 0 bases, and the junction held 4 bases outside the gene matches. This CDR3 region has 16 residues. Germline lookup yields CDR1 SEHNR and CDR2 FQNEAQ (reference sequence). The CDR3 bases are TGTGCCAGCAGCTTACCGCGGGGGTACTCCTACAATGAGCAGTTCTTC. As protein: CASSLPRGYSYNEQFF.

This clonotype occurred a few times. The genes are TRBV19 and TRBJ2-1; D may be TRBD1 (5 bases). The CDR3 runs to 14 residues. Between the trimmed V and J ends, which lost 3 bases and 8 bases, there was a span of 14 bases. In germline, CDR1 is LNHDA, CDR2 SQIVND (reference sequence). CDR3 loop: CASSIQGIGDEQFF. The CDR3 coding sequence is TGTGCCAGTAGTATTCAGGGAATTGGCGATGAGCAGTTCTTC.

This clonotype was counted many times. The chain is built from TRBV6-2 or TRBV6-3 and TRBJ2-3; D remains ambiguous. V gave up 0 bases and J gave up 8 bases, with 12 bases separating them. The CDR3 is 14 residues long. Germline V lookup: CDR1 MNHEY, CDR2 SVGEGT. The CDR3 spells CASSYSSVGGTQYF. The DNA for the CDR3 is TGTGCCAGCAGTTACTCGAGCGTCGGCGGTACGCAGTATTTT.

The sample holds a few counts of this clonotype. This sequence joins TRBV6-1 and TRBJ1-2; D is unclear. Germline V lookup: CDR1 MNHNS, CDR2 SASEGT. The CDR3 loop spans 14 amino acids. Trimming left V 6 bases short and J 6 bases short, with 17 bases between. This CDR3 reads CASSHQTTPHGYTF. CDR3 DNA: TGTGCCAGCAGCCACCAGACTACTCCTCATGGCTACACCTTC.